The next 19 T cell receptor beta chains were all read from a single sample in a study of blood T cell repertoires in COVID-19. Assay used: immunoSEQ multiplex PCR; TCRdb lists only in-frame clones, some missing. The sample comprises around 170,000 clones, around four fifths of which are singletons, and roughly 8% rests with the top ten. Sequenced material: PBMCs or T cells enriched from blood (not recorded which). Every receptor here comes from a woman aged 50 to 60 who had recovered from COVID-19.

This clone was picked up one time. The chain couples TRBV11-2 to TRBJ1-3; TRBD1 matches 7 bases. J was trimmed by 4 bases and V by 1 base; bases with no gene match: 1. The CDR3 length is 14 residues. Germline values: CDR1 SGHAT, CDR2 FQNNGV. The CDR3 is CASSLAGGGNTIYF. DNA for the CDR3: TGTGCCAGCAGCTTAGCAGGGGGAGGAAACACCATATATTTT.

J is TRBJ1-2 and V is TRBV5-1, with D uncertain. Between the trimmed V and J ends, which lost 2 bases and 6 bases, there was a span of 14 bases. The CDR3 length is 14 residues. The germline CDR1 and CDR2 sequences are SGHRS and YFSETQ. The CDR3 nucleotides are TGCGCCAGCAGCTTCCGGGATACCTTCAATGGCTACACCTTC. Its translation is CASSFRDTFNGYTF.

The J gene is TRBJ1-5, the V gene TRBV18; D is unresolved. Looked up from germline, CDR1 is KGHSH and CDR2 is LQKENI. The CDR3 runs to 14 residues. Deletions cut 6 bases from V and 6 bases from J, with 15 bases between. This chain's CDR3 is CASSIGEGRQPQHF. In nucleotides, the CDR3 is TGTGCCAGCTCTATCGGGGAGGGCCGTCAGCCCCAGCATTTT. Together with reference TRBV18 and TRBJ1-5, the CDR3 gives the full variable domain: NAGVMQNPRHLVRRRGQEARLRCSPMKGHSHVYWYRQLPEEGLKFMVYLQKENIIDESGMPKERFSAEFPKEGPSILRIQQVVRGDSAAYFCASSIGEGRQPQHFGDGTRLSIL.

The rearrangement joins TRBV5-1 to TRBJ1-3; 7 bases agree with TRBD1. CDR1 is SGHRS and CDR2 is YFSETQ in the germline V gene. The junction had 7 bases not matched to a gene; V was cut back by 1 base and J by 3 bases. CDR3 length equals 16 residues. CDR3 loop: CASSLFSDRDGNTIYF. CDR3 in DNA: TGCGCCAGCAGCTTGTTCTCAGACAGGGATGGAAACACCATATATTTT.

There are a few counts of this clone. This chain connects TRBV2 to TRBJ2-5, with D possibly being TRBD1 (6 bases). The V end lost 6 bases, the J end lost 3 bases, and 8 bases lay between the germline ends. Per germline, CDR1 SNHLY and CDR2 FYNNEI. The CDR3 covers 12 residues. CDR3 loop: CASRRQEETQYF. CDR3 coding DNA: TGTGCCAGCAGGAGACAGGAAGAGACCCAGTACTTC.

The V and J genes are TRBV2 and TRBJ2-3; TRBD2 agrees at 11 bases. The trim removed 10 bases at V and 5 bases at J, leaving 14 bases unmatched. Germline-derived CDR1 and CDR2 are SNHLY and FYNNEI. This CDR3 has 16 amino acids. CDR3 bases: TGTGCCACCGCAAGCCCGGGACTAGCGGAAGTAGATACGCAGTATTTT. This encodes CATASPGLAEVDTQYF.

The chain links TRBV5-1 to TRBJ2-2, with 7 bases lining up with TRBD2. Unmatched junction bases numbered 5, after V lost 3 bases and J lost 0 bases. The germline CDR1 and CDR2 sequences are SGHRS and YFSETQ. The length of the CDR3 is 16 residues. The CDR3 loop is CASSSSGLANTGELFF. The CDR3 bases are TGCGCCAGCAGCTCATCCGGACTAGCGAACACCGGGGAGCTGTTTTTT.

The rearrangement links TRBV5-6 to TRBJ1-1; the match to TRBD1 covers 7 bases. V trimming: 3 bases; J trimming: 1 base; junction bases outside the gene matches: 0. Germline V CDR1 and CDR2: SGHDT, YYEEEE. The CDR3 contains 13 residues. In nucleotides, the CDR3 is TGTGCCAGCAGCTGGGACAGGAACACTGAAGCTTTCTTT. This codes for CASSWDRNTEAFF. Variable domain in full (rest from reference TRBV5-6 and TRBJ1-1): DAGVTQSPTHLIKTRGQQVTLRCSPKSGHDTVSWYQQALGQGPQFIFQYYEEEERQRGNFPDRFSGHQFPNYSSELNVNALLLGDSALYLCASSWDRNTEAFFGQGTRLTVV.

The V and J genes are TRBV12-3 or TRBV12-4 and TRBJ1-2; 7 bases map to TRBD1. The junction had 9 bases not matched to a gene; V was cut back by 6 bases and J by 8 bases. The CDR3 runs to 13 residues. The DNA for the CDR3 is TGTGCCAGCAGCAAGGACAGGCGGCAAGGCTACACCTTC. This codes for CASSKDRRQGYTF.

The DNA for the CDR3 is TGTGCCAGCAGTCAACCGGGACTTTCGACGGAGACCCAGTACTTC. Protein sequence: CASSQPGLSTETQYF. The chain links TRBV6-2 or TRBV6-3 to TRBJ2-5; D is perhaps TRBD2 (6 bases). CDR3 length: 15 amino acids. Germline V gene data show CDR1 as MNHEY and CDR2 as SVGEGT. V was cut by 5 bases and J by 5 bases, with 18 bases left in between.

This clone was counted only a few times. The rearrangement joins TRBV5-4 to TRBJ2-5; weak D call: TRBD2 (5 bases). CDR3 length: 13 amino acids. From germline, CDR1 is SGHNT and CDR2 YYREEE (reference sequence). V gave up 2 bases and J gave up 3 bases, with 8 bases separating them. CDR3 in amino acids: CASSFGAEETQYF. The CDR3 region has the DNA TGTGCCAGCAGCTTCGGAGCGGAAGAGACCCAGTACTTC.

The rearrangement joins TRBV20-1 to TRBJ2-7, with 9 nucleotides matching TRBD1. The CDR3 is made up of 11 amino acids. V lost 5 bases and J lost 11; bases outside the gene matches: 7. Germline CDR1 and CDR2: DFQATT and SNEGSKA (reference sequence). CDR3 protein: CSALTGGAEYF. The CDR3 DNA is TGCAGTGCTCTTACAGGGGGCGCGGAGTACTTC.

This clone was seen more than once but under ten times. V gene TRBV28 combines with J gene TRBJ2-1, with no clear D. The CDR3 runs to 14 residues. In germline, CDR1 is MDHEN, CDR2 SYDVKM. V was clipped by 7 bases and J by 6 bases, with 16 bases between them. CDR3 DNA: TGTGCCAGCACCCCTCAGTCTCTGTTCAATGAGCAGTTCTTC. Translating it yields CASTPQSLFNEQFF.

The V gene is TRBV5-1, the J gene TRBJ2-1; TRBD2 aligns across 10 bases. CDR1 is SGHRS and CDR2 is YFSETQ in the germline V gene. V was clipped by 4 bases and J by 4 bases; unmatched bases: 5. The CDR3 runs 15 residues. CDR3 loop: CASSAASGGYNEQFF. As DNA, the CDR3 is TGCGCCAGCAGCGCCGCTAGCGGGGGTTACAATGAGCAGTTCTTC. The whole variable domain, filled in from reference TRBV5-1 and TRBJ2-1, reads KAGVTQTPRYLIKTRGQQVTLSCSPISGHRSVSWYQQTPGQGLQFLFEYFSETQRNKGNFPGRFSGRQFSNSRSEMNVSTLELGDSALYLCASSAASGGYNEQFFGPGTRLTVL.

The CDR3 spells CASSQVVQDGYTF. CDR3 coding DNA: TGCGCCAGCAGCCAAGTCGTGCAGGATGGCTACACCTTC. The genes are TRBV4-1 and TRBJ1-2; D ambiguous. Germline CDR1 reads MGHRA; CDR2 reads YSYEKL. V was clipped by 1 base and J by 6 bases, with 9 bases between them. This CDR3 contains 13 residues.

This sequence joins TRBV3-1 (or the pseudogene TRBV3-2) and TRBJ1-3, with D perhaps TRBD1 (6 bases). Germline loops: CDR1 LGHDT, CDR2 YNNKEL (reference sequence). The CDR3 has 15 residues. V shed 0 bases and J shed 3 bases, with 9 bases lying between them. CDR3 DNA: TGTGCCAGCAGCCAAGAAGGGGGTGATGGAAACACCATATATTTT. This encodes CASSQEGGDGNTIYF.

The chain is built from TRBV19 and TRBJ1-1, with D perhaps matching TRBD1 (6 bases). Looked up from germline, CDR1 is LNHDA and CDR2 is SQIVND (reference sequence). V dropped 8 bases and J dropped 5 bases, with 15 bases sitting between them. This CDR3 comprises 13 residues. The CDR3 coding sequence is TGTGCCAGTGGCGAACAGGGCTGGACTGAAGCTTTCTTT. Residues: CASGEQGWTEAFF.

The chain couples TRBV5-4 to TRBJ1-2; tentatively, D is TRBD1 (6 bases). Germline V gene sequence: CDR1 SGHNT, CDR2 YYREEE (reference sequence). Trimming took off 4 bases at V and 1 base at J, with 8 bases between the two ends. CDR3 length: 13 residues. The CDR3 sequence is CASSMDSNYGYTF. Written as DNA, the CDR3 is TGTGCCAGCAGCATGGACAGTAACTATGGCTACACCTTC.

The chain joins TRBV4-1 to TRBJ2-4; D may be TRBD2 (6 bases). The germline CDR1 and CDR2 sequences are MGHRA and YSYEKL. The CDR3 covers 15 residues. V was pared by 0 bases and J by 7 bases, with 13 bases between. CDR3 coding DNA: TGCGCCAGCAGCCAAGATCGCGGGGCGGGGAACATTCAGTACTTC. It is translated as CASSQDRGAGNIQYF.